This T cell receptor (beta chain) was observed in a study of cytomegalovirus exposure and HLA in healthy donors. V lost 1 base and J lost 1; bases outside the gene matches: 4. The CDR3 consists of 17 residues. The V gene's germline CDR1 is SEHNR and CDR2 FQNEAQ (reference sequence). Amplification used 60 Vbeta primers and 13 Jbeta primers. Assay used: immunoSEQ multiplex PCR; TCRdb lists only in-frame clones, some missing. The sample consists of about 160,000 clones, 70% to 85% of them appearing once. The rearrangement links TRBV7-9 to TRBJ2-1, with 10 bases fitting TRBD1. The sequence derives from a man in his forties in good health and CMV-seronegative. Sequenced input: PBMCs. CDR3 residues: CASSLDAGQGSYNEQFF. The CDR3 DNA reads as TGTGCCAGCAGCTTAGACGCGGGACAGGGGTCCTACAATGAGCAGTTCTTC.